This T cell receptor beta chain appears in the sequencing data of a study of sequential checkpoint blockade in melanoma. Overall study context: First-line arms were nivolumab then ipilimumab, or the reverse, randomized 1:1.

This clone counts as medium-sized. Because the CDR3's place on the DNA is in doubt, the DNA is left out and the CDR3 is given as listed by TCRdb. Treatment denoted: randomized to nivolumab then ipilimumab (arm A) or the reverse (arm B). Live CD3+CD8+ CD19− CD56− cells were sorted from PBMCs. Data came from immunoSEQ multiplex PCR; TCRdb stores just in-frame clones and leaves some out. Counted here are over 10,000 clones, under 80% occurring once; the ten biggest clones make up about 25%. 14 amino acids form the CDR3, both terminal residues included. This chain links TRBV21-1 with TRBJ2-7; the table names TRBD2, a call not compared with the DNA. TRBV21-1 is classified as a pseudogene. This sequence was found in a human donor with melanoma. The sample consisted of CD8+ T cells sorted from blood (inferred from file names), taken from a patient given nivolumab and ipilimumab in sequence. CDR3 in amino acids: CASSKVGRGAEQYV.